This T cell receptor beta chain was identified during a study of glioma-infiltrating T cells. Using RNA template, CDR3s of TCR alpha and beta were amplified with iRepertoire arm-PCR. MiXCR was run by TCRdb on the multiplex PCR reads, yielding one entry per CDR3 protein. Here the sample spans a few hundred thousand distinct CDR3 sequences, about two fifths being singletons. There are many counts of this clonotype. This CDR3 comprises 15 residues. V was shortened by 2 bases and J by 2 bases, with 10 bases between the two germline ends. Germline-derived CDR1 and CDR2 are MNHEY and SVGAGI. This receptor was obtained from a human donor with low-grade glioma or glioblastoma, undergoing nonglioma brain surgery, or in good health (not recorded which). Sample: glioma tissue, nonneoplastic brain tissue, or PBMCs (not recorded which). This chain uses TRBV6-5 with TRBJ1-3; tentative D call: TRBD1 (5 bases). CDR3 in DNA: TGTGCCAGCAGTTACAACAGGCAAACTGGAAACACCATATATTTT. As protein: CASSYNRQTGNTIYF.